This TCR beta chain was recorded in a study of T cells in Graves' hyperthyroidism and ophthalmopathy. The CDR3 is made up of 13 amino acids. Trimming cost V 7 bases and J 6 bases, with 10 bases left between them. The study, taken as a whole, reports: By a 13 V-J model, ophthalmopathy was set apart from stable hyperthyroidism. Also found in blood were most expanded thyroid clonotypes above 0.001.

Uncontrolled infection, other autoimmune disease, pregnancy or lactation led to exclusion. Diagnosis rested on symptoms, serum thyroxine and TRAb, thyroid ultrasound, and orbital computed tomography. Amplification targeted TCR beta CDR3 regions from RNA transcripts. HTBI primers were used for first-round RT-PCR of the TCR CDR3. TCRdb ran MiXCR on the multiplex PCR reads and lists one entry per CDR3 protein. Among under 350,000 distinct CDR3 sequences listed, approximately 26% were seen once. Concerning this clonotype: The antigen is undetermined.

This sequence was found in a man in his forties with Graves' hyperthyroidism that later progressed to Graves' ophthalmopathy. The chain employs TRBV12-3 or TRBV12-4 and TRBJ1-6; D is uncertain. The sequenced sample was blood. CDR3: CASTDRPNSPLHF. Here the CDR3 DNA reads TGTGCCAGCACGGACCGTCCTAATTCACCCCTCCACTTT.